Below, 14 T cell receptor beta chains from the same sample are listed, as sequenced in a study of T cells after yellow fever vaccination. TCRdb re-called the 5' RACE reads with MiXCR, one entry per CDR3 protein. Among a few hundred thousand distinct CDR3 sequences listed, roughly 20% were seen once. The sample consisted of PBMCs, taken before the yellow fever booster vaccination. The receptors originated from a man aged 18 to 29 who received the YFV17D yellow fever vaccine.

This CDR3 is CASRGGGDSPLHF. The DNA for the CDR3 is TGCGCCAGCAGAGGGGGGGGAGATTCACCCCTCCACTTT. The genes are TRBV5-1 and TRBJ1-6; maybe TRBD1 (6 bases). CDR1 is SGHRS and CDR2 is YFSETQ in the germline V gene. The CDR3 covers 13 residues. Trimming took 5 bases from V and 8 from J, leaving 11 bases between them.

This chain uses TRBV25-1 with TRBJ1-5, with D tentatively TRBD1 (5 bases). Germline values: CDR1 MGHDK, CDR2 SYGVNS. V lost 4 bases, J lost 4 bases, and 14 bases lay in between. The CDR3 extends over 15 amino acids. The CDR3 region is CASSGPGGDNQPQHF. CDR3 sequence (DNA): TGTGCCAGCAGTGGACCTGGGGGGGATAATCAGCCCCAGCATTTT.

The genes are TRBV6-1 and TRBJ2-5; D possibly corresponds to TRBD1 (6 bases). The CDR3 consists of 16 residues. Germline CDR1 MNHNS, CDR2 SASEGT. Trimming pared 3 bases from V and 1 base from J, leaving 15 bases between. The CDR3 loop reads CASSDRGKEGQETQYF. In nucleotides, the CDR3 is TGTGCCAGCAGTGATAGGGGGAAAGAGGGCCAAGAGACCCAGTACTTC.

Here the CDR3 DNA reads TGTGCCAGCAGGGCCGAGACAGGGAACTATGGCTACACCTTC. It specifies CASRAETGNYGYTF. The gene calls are TRBV12-3 or TRBV12-4 and TRBJ1-2; TRBD1 matches at 7 bases. The CDR3 contains 14 residues. The junction had 6 bases not matched to a gene; V was cut back by 6 bases and J by 2 bases.

This rearrangement joins TRBV4-2 to TRBJ2-3; D is possibly TRBD2 (6 bases). This CDR3 comprises 15 residues. V lost 4 bases and J lost 5, with 16 bases in between. The germline V gene has CDR1 LGHNA and CDR2 YNFKEQ. In DNA form, the CDR3 reads TGTGCCAGCAGCCCACGCGGGGCCAAGAAAGATACGCAGTATTTT. Its protein is CASSPRGAKKDTQYF.

The gene calls are TRBV5-1 and TRBJ1-4, with TRBD1 matching over 7 bases. CDR3 size: 16 residues. In germline, CDR1 is SGHRS, CDR2 YFSETQ. J was trimmed by 4 bases and V by 0 bases; bases with no gene match: 6. CDR3 residues: CASSLEPPGGNEKLFF. The CDR3 DNA reads TGCGCCAGCAGCTTGGAGCCCCCAGGGGGTAATGAAAAACTGTTTTTT.

The V gene is TRBV6-5, the J gene TRBJ2-3; 13 bases are shared with TRBD2. V shed 0 bases and J 5 bases; nucleotides not matched to a gene: 5. Per germline, CDR1 MNHEY and CDR2 SVGAGI. The CDR3 consists of 17 residues. The CDR3 sequence: CASSYSTSGGAGDTQYF. CDR3 sequence (DNA): TGTGCCAGCAGTTACTCTACTAGCGGGGGGGCAGGAGATACGCAGTATTTT.

The chain has TRBV29-1 and TRBJ2-1, with TRBD2 matching over 9 bases. Unmatched junction bases numbered 15, after V lost 7 bases and J lost 5 bases. Germline V gene sequence: CDR1 SQVTM, CDR2 ANQGSEA. The CDR3 runs 16 residues. CDR3 in amino acids: CSAAGGNSGGDNEQFF. The CDR3 region has the DNA TGCAGCGCTGCGGGGGGCAATAGCGGGGGAGACAATGAGCAGTTCTTC.

This sequence joins TRBV15 and TRBJ2-2, with 14 bases that match TRBD2. V dropped 3 bases and J dropped 5; count of bases not matched to a gene: 5. CDR1 is LNHNV, CDR2 YYDKDF, per germline (reference sequence). The CDR3 totals 17 residues. The CDR3 is CATSRTSGGARTGELFF. CDR3 nucleotide sequence: TGTGCCACCAGCAGGACTAGCGGGGGGGCGAGAACCGGGGAGCTGTTTTTT.

The gene calls are TRBV12-3 or TRBV12-4 and TRBJ2-5, with 7 positions matching TRBD2. J was trimmed by 2 bases and V by 8 bases; bases with no gene match: 2. The length of the CDR3 is 12 residues. The CDR3 loop reads CASGDYQETQYF. CDR3 DNA: TGTGCCAGCGGGGACTATCAAGAGACCCAGTACTTC.

This clonotype was observed a handful of times. The chain couples TRBV11-2 to TRBJ1-4, with D possibly matching TRBD1 (6 bases). The CDR3 extends over 19 amino acids. Germline V gene sequence: CDR1 SGHAT, CDR2 FQNNGV. The V end was cut by 5 bases, the J end by 8 bases, with 30 bases between. Here the CDR3 reads CASSRSNPGWEGGMEKLFF. Here the CDR3 DNA reads TGTGCCAGCAGCCGATCCAACCCGGGCTGGGAGGGGGGGATGGAAAAACTGTTTTTT.

V gene TRBV29-1 combines with J gene TRBJ2-3; D unresolved. The CDR3 totals 14 residues. V was clipped by 4 bases and J by 2 bases, with 13 bases between them. Looked up from germline, CDR1 is SQVTM and CDR2 is ANQGSEA. The CDR3: CSVVGQTNTDTQYF. DNA of the CDR3: TGCAGCGTTGTTGGCCAAACTAACACAGATACGCAGTATTTT.

This clonotype showed up just a few times. V and J are TRBV7-2 and TRBJ1-6, with 7 positions matching TRBD1. Germline lookup yields CDR1 SGHTA and CDR2 FQGNSA. The CDR3 contains 12 residues. V dropped 4 bases and J dropped 14; count of bases not matched to a gene: 5. The CDR3 protein is CASSWDSRALHF. The CDR3 nucleotides read TGTGCCAGCAGCTGGGACAGCCGAGCCCTCCACTTT. Supplemented by reference TRBV7-2 and TRBJ1-6, the full variable domain reads GAGVSQSPSNKVTEKGKDVELRCDPISGHTALYWYRQSLGQGLEFLIYFQGNSAPDKSGLPSDRFSAERTGGSVSTLTIQRTQQEDSAVYLCASSWDSRALHFGNGTRLTVT.

CDR3 loop: CASMGRWGREGLEQYV. The CDR3 coding sequence is TGTGCCAGCATGGGTCGGTGGGGACGCGAAGGGCTCGAGCAGTACGTC. The chain links TRBV6-2 or TRBV6-3 to TRBJ2-7, with D tentatively TRBD1 or TRBD2 (5 bases each). With 7 bases removed from V and 6 bases from J, the gap between germline ends came to 25 bases. This CDR3 region has 16 residues. Germline V gene lookup returns CDR1 MNHEY and CDR2 SVGEGT.